A selection of T cell receptor beta chains follows, all from one sample in a study of blood T cell repertoires in COVID-19. The data were produced by immunoSEQ multiplex PCR, yet TCRdb's version contains in-frame clones alone and is incomplete. This sample has just under 30,000 clones; roughly nine tenths occur once, and the top ten carry 9.9%. The specimen sequenced was peripheral blood. The receptors here all came from a human donor in a cohort sampled during active COVID-19. The CDR3 runs from the conserved cysteine through the conserved F or W. The order of the fields is D gene, V gene, J gene, clone size, CDR3 DNA, CDR3 protein. D genes are given only for firm matches. Clone size is shown for a subset of rows, as once, few, many or a class of expanded clone.

-	TRBV7-2	TRBJ1-3	-	TGTGCCAGCAGTTCACAGCAGTCTGGAAACACCATATATTTT	CASSSQQSGNTIYF
-	TRBV28	TRBJ1-1	-	TGTGCCAGCAGTTTAACAGGACAGATGAACACTGAAGCTTTCTTT	CASSLTGQMNTEAFF
TRBD1	TRBV18	TRBJ1-2	-	TGTGCCAGCTCACCGGTATCGGGACAGGGCTCGGGCGGCTATGGCTACACCTTC	CASSPVSGQGSGGYGYTF
TRBD2	TRBV9	TRBJ2-1	-	TGTGCCAGCAGCGGAACTAGCGGGGGGTGGGATGAGCAGTTCTTC	CASSGTSGGWDEQFF
-	TRBV19	TRBJ2-1	-	TGTGCCAGTAGTAATTACAGGGACGGTGAGCAGTTCTTC	CASSNYRDGEQFF
-	TRBV21-1	TRBJ1-1	-	TGTGCCAGCAGCTATAAATCAGGGGAGGGGGCTGAAGCTTTCTTT	CASSYKSGEGAEAFF
TRBD1	TRBV7-2	TRBJ1-2	-	TGTGCCAGCAGCTTATCCCCCGGGACAGGGATGGGTGGCTACACCTTC	CASSLSPGTGMGGYTF
TRBD1	TRBV27	TRBJ2-4	-	TGTGCCAGCAGTTCGGACAGGATTGGAGCCAAAAACATTCAGTACTTC	CASSSDRIGAKNIQYF
-	TRBV18	TRBJ2-7	-	TGTGCCAGCACTTCGGGACAAACCTACGAGCAGTACTTC	CASTSGQTYEQYF
TRBD1	TRBV5-6	TRBJ1-2	-	TGTGCCAGCAGCTTGGGGGGACAGGCCTACTATGGCTACACCTTC	CASSLGGQAYYGYTF
-	TRBV4-2	TRBJ2-3	-	TGTGCCAGCAGCCAGCACGCGAGCACAGATACGCAGTATTTT	CASSQHASTDTQYF
-	TRBV6-1	TRBJ1-1	-	TGTGCCAGCAGTGAAGCGAGGATGAACACTGAAGCTTTCTTT	CASSEARMNTEAFF
TRBD1	TRBV4-2	TRBJ2-1	-	TGTGCCAGCAGCCGGGCCGGGACAGGGGACTACAATGAGCAGTTCTTC	CASSRAGTGDYNEQFF
-	TRBV28	TRBJ2-3	-	TGTGCCAGCAGTCGTACCCAGGGCACAGATACGCAGTATTTT	CASSRTQGTDTQYF
TRBD2	TRBV10-2	TRBJ2-3	-	TGCGCCACCGAGGACCGGGGGAGGGTAGATACGCAGTATTTT	CATEDRGRVDTQYF
TRBD1	TRBV15	TRBJ2-7	-	TGTGCCACCAGCACCCAGACAGGGATCTCCTACGAGCAGTACTTC	CATSTQTGISYEQYF
TRBD1	TRBV5-8	TRBJ2-7	-	TGTGCCAGCAGCTCCGGACAGGCCATCCTTTACGAGCAGTACTTC	CASSSGQAILYEQYF
-	TRBV4-3	TRBJ2-5	-	TGCGCCAGCACCTTGGGCTGTTATGTAACCCAGTACTTC	CASTLGCYVTQYF
TRBD1	TRBV2	TRBJ2-4	once	TGTGCCAGCGATACCGGGACAGAAAAAAACATTCAGTACTTC	CASDTGTEKNIQYF
-	TRBV18	TRBJ2-3	-	TGTGCCAGCTCACCTCTCACAGGGAATTCTGGAGATACGCAGTATTTT	CASSPLTGNSGDTQYF
TRBD1	TRBV24-1	TRBJ2-3	-	TGTGCCACCAGTGACCGGGACAGCCCAGATACGCAGTATTTT	CATSDRDSPDTQYF
-	TRBV13	TRBJ1-3	-	TGTGCCAGCAGCCCACCTCAGGGGTTTGGAAACACCATATATTTT	CASSPPQGFGNTIYF